A selection of T cell receptor beta chains follows, all from one sample in a study of blood T cells in healthy people across ages. TCRdb called the 5' RACE reads again in MiXCR, with one record for every CDR3 protein. The repertoire has a few hundred thousand distinct CDR3 sequences, over 25% of them found once; the top ten carry roughly 3.5%. The same data also contributed to another study, on T cells of mothers and their children.

Source material: blood. The receptor source for this set is a boy aged 2 to 9 in good health. Both conserved end residues are part of each CDR3. D genes are given only for firm matches. Clone size is shown for a subset of rows, as once, few, many or a class of expanded clone.

clone_size: few
cdr3_length: 14
d_call: TRBD2
v_call: TRBV7-2
j_call: TRBJ2-5
cdr3_aa: CASSPYGGEETQYF
cdr3_nt: TGTGCCAGCAGCCCCTATGGGGGGGAGGAGACCCAGTACTTC

clone_size: few
cdr3_length: 16
d_call: -
v_call: TRBV5-1
j_call: TRBJ2-2
cdr3_aa: CASSDTGRGPTGELFF
cdr3_nt: TGCGCCAGCAGCGATACAGGGAGAGGACCCACCGGGGAGCTGTTTTTT

clone_size: -
cdr3_length: 14
d_call: -
v_call: TRBV5-1
j_call: TRBJ1-1
cdr3_aa: CASSFQGMDTEAFF
cdr3_nt: TGCGCCAGCAGCTTTCAGGGTATGGACACTGAAGCTTTCTTT

clone_size: few
cdr3_length: 18
d_call: TRBD1
v_call: TRBV14
j_call: TRBJ2-1
cdr3_aa: CASSQGEGRDRDYNEQFF
cdr3_nt: TGTGCCAGCAGCCAAGGCGAAGGACGGGACAGAGATTACAATGAGCAGTTCTTC

clone_size: many
cdr3_length: 12
d_call: -
v_call: TRBV27
j_call: TRBJ2-7
cdr3_aa: CAAGRGPGEQYF
cdr3_nt: TGTGCTGCGGGCCGAGGGCCGGGGGAGCAGTACTTC

clone_size: few
cdr3_length: 12
d_call: TRBD1
v_call: TRBV7-9
j_call: TRBJ1-2
cdr3_aa: CASSRGPAGYTF
cdr3_nt: TGTGCCAGCTCCAGGGGGCCGGCTGGCTACACCTTC

clone_size: -
cdr3_length: 17
d_call: TRBD1
v_call: TRBV6-5
j_call: TRBJ1-4
cdr3_aa: CASSSYRGTASHEKLFF
cdr3_nt: TGTGCCAGCAGTTCCTACAGGGGGACAGCTTCGCATGAAAAACTGTTTTTT

clone_size: few
cdr3_length: 14
d_call: TRBD1
v_call: TRBV3-1
j_call: TRBJ2-1
cdr3_aa: CASTDRGYYNEQFF
cdr3_nt: TGTGCCAGCACGGACAGGGGATATTACAATGAGCAGTTCTTC

clone_size: -
cdr3_length: 17
d_call: -
v_call: TRBV6-6
j_call: TRBJ2-5
cdr3_aa: CASSYSQARVGQETQYF
cdr3_nt: TGTGCCAGCAGTTACTCACAAGCGAGAGTAGGGCAAGAGACCCAGTACTTC

clone_size: -
cdr3_length: 14
d_call: -
v_call: TRBV6-5
j_call: TRBJ2-5
cdr3_aa: CASSYVGEQETQYF
cdr3_nt: TGTGCCAGCAGTTACGTAGGGGAGCAAGAGACCCAGTACTTC

clone_size: few
cdr3_length: 14
d_call: -
v_call: TRBV27
j_call: TRBJ2-5
cdr3_aa: CASSSVRSYETQYF
cdr3_nt: TGTGCCAGCAGTTCAGTCCGGTCTTATGAGACCCAGTACTTC

clone_size: -
cdr3_length: 13
d_call: -
v_call: TRBV6-5
j_call: TRBJ2-1
cdr3_aa: CASSRTIPNEQFF
cdr3_nt: TGTGCCAGCAGCAGGACAATCCCAAATGAGCAGTTCTTC

clone_size: -
cdr3_length: 15
d_call: TRBD2
v_call: TRBV18
j_call: TRBJ2-5
cdr3_aa: CASGHSGSREETQYF
cdr3_nt: TGTGCCAGCGGACATAGCGGGAGTAGAGAAGAGACCCAGTACTTC

clone_size: few
cdr3_length: 14
d_call: TRBD2
v_call: TRBV9
j_call: TRBJ2-1
cdr3_aa: CASSRLAGESEQFF
cdr3_nt: TGTGCCAGCAGCCGACTAGCGGGAGAGAGCGAGCAGTTCTTC

clone_size: few
cdr3_length: 15
d_call: TRBD1
v_call: TRBV4-3
j_call: TRBJ2-7
cdr3_aa: CASSQATGSSYEQYF
cdr3_nt: TGCGCCAGCAGCCAAGCGACAGGGAGCTCCTACGAGCAGTACTTC

clone_size: -
cdr3_length: 14
d_call: -
v_call: TRBV9
j_call: TRBJ2-5
cdr3_aa: CASSVGEGTETQYF
cdr3_nt: TGTGCCAGCAGCGTAGGTGAGGGCACAGAGACCCAGTACTTC

clone_size: -
cdr3_length: 18
d_call: -
v_call: TRBV10-3
j_call: TRBJ2-7
cdr3_aa: CAISEGRQGLQTYYEQYF
cdr3_nt: TGTGCCATCAGTGAGGGGCGACAGGGACTCCAAACCTACTACGAGCAGTACTTC

clone_size: few
cdr3_length: 13
d_call: -
v_call: TRBV10-2
j_call: TRBJ1-6
cdr3_aa: CASRESDATPLHF
cdr3_nt: TGCGCCAGCAGAGAATCGGACGCTACACCCCTCCACTTT

clone_size: -
cdr3_length: 16
d_call: TRBD2
v_call: TRBV9
j_call: TRBJ2-3
cdr3_aa: CASSLGGGRALDTQYF
cdr3_nt: TGTGCCAGCAGCTTAGGTGGCGGGAGGGCCTTAGATACGCAGTATTTT

clone_size: -
cdr3_length: 17
d_call: -
v_call: TRBV2
j_call: TRBJ2-4
cdr3_aa: CASTQFDTDLAKNIQYF
cdr3_nt: TGTGCCAGCACTCAATTTGACACGGACTTAGCCAAAAACATTCAGTACTTC

clone_size: few
cdr3_length: 14
d_call: TRBD1
v_call: TRBV24-1
j_call: TRBJ1-2
cdr3_aa: CATSAPDRNYGYTF
cdr3_nt: TGTGCCACCAGTGCACCGGACAGGAACTATGGCTACACCTTC

clone_size: -
cdr3_length: 16
d_call: -
v_call: TRBV19
j_call: TRBJ2-1
cdr3_aa: CASSPPEGGYIHEQFF
cdr3_nt: TGTGCCAGTAGTCCCCCGGAAGGGGGATATATCCATGAGCAGTTCTTC

clone_size: -
cdr3_length: 12
d_call: -
v_call: TRBV11-2
j_call: TRBJ2-5
cdr3_aa: CASSTNRETQYF
cdr3_nt: TGTGCCAGCAGCACCAACAGGGAGACCCAGTACTTC

clone_size: many
cdr3_length: 14
d_call: TRBD2
v_call: TRBV29-1
j_call: TRBJ2-3
cdr3_aa: CSVGASGILDTQYF
cdr3_nt: TGCAGCGTTGGGGCTAGCGGGATCCTGGATACGCAGTATTTT

clone_size: few
cdr3_length: 20
d_call: TRBD1
v_call: TRBV29-1
j_call: TRBJ1-5
cdr3_aa: CSVYVWLDRESPYSNQPQHF
cdr3_nt: TGCAGCGTGTACGTCTGGCTGGACAGGGAATCTCCGTATAGCAATCAGCCCCAGCATTTT

clone_size: once
cdr3_length: 16
d_call: -
v_call: TRBV5-5
j_call: TRBJ2-1
cdr3_aa: CASSLGSPLPYNEQFF
cdr3_nt: TGTGCCAGCAGCTTGGGATCCCCACTTCCCTACAATGAGCAGTTCTTC

clone_size: -
cdr3_length: 15
d_call: -
v_call: TRBV12-3/TRBV12-4
j_call: TRBJ1-5
cdr3_aa: CASSTGQTFNQPQHF
cdr3_nt: TGTGCCAGCAGCACCGGACAAACGTTCAATCAGCCCCAGCATTTT

clone_size: -
cdr3_length: 13
d_call: -
v_call: TRBV20-1
j_call: TRBJ2-7
cdr3_aa: CSARRVAGYEQYF
cdr3_nt: TGCAGTGCTAGGCGCGTAGCAGGATACGAGCAGTACTTC

clone_size: -
cdr3_length: 17
d_call: TRBD1
v_call: TRBV27
j_call: TRBJ2-7
cdr3_aa: CASSLLGGTGLSYEQYF
cdr3_nt: TGTGCCAGCAGTTTATTGGGCGGGACAGGGCTCTCCTACGAGCAGTACTTC

clone_size: few
cdr3_length: 13
d_call: TRBD2
v_call: TRBV2
j_call: TRBJ2-5
cdr3_aa: CASSASLASPFHF
cdr3_nt: TGTGCCAGCAGCGCATCACTAGCGTCCCCCTTTCATTTC

clone_size: few
cdr3_length: 16
d_call: TRBD2
v_call: TRBV5-1
j_call: TRBJ2-3
cdr3_aa: CASCPDLAGVTDTQYF
cdr3_nt: TGCGCCAGCTGTCCCGATCTAGCGGGGGTGACAGATACGCAGTATTTT

clone_size: few
cdr3_length: 15
d_call: TRBD2
v_call: TRBV9
j_call: TRBJ2-5
cdr3_aa: CASSVGPGGRETRYF
cdr3_nt: TGTGCCAGCAGCGTAGGCCCGGGAGGGCGAGAGACCCGGTACTTC

clone_size: -
cdr3_length: 13
d_call: -
v_call: TRBV14
j_call: TRBJ2-7
cdr3_aa: CASSQESGYEQYF
cdr3_nt: TGTGCCAGCAGCCAAGAGAGCGGATACGAGCAGTACTTC

clone_size: few
cdr3_length: 16
d_call: -
v_call: TRBV7-9
j_call: TRBJ2-6
cdr3_aa: CASSRMVGFGANVLTF
cdr3_nt: TGTGCCAGCAGCCGAATGGTCGGGTTTGGGGCCAACGTCCTGACTTTC

clone_size: few
cdr3_length: 14
d_call: TRBD1
v_call: TRBV20-1
j_call: TRBJ1-2
cdr3_aa: CSAPRTGENYGYTF
cdr3_nt: TGCAGTGCTCCCCGGACAGGGGAGAACTATGGCTACACCTTC

clone_size: few
cdr3_length: 14
d_call: -
v_call: TRBV5-4
j_call: TRBJ2-2
cdr3_aa: CASSLRSNTGELFF
cdr3_nt: TGTGCCAGCAGCTTGCGATCAAACACCGGGGAGCTGTTTTTT

clone_size: few
cdr3_length: 15
d_call: -
v_call: TRBV9
j_call: TRBJ1-2
cdr3_aa: CASSVDGGSNYGYTF
cdr3_nt: TGTGCCAGCAGCGTAGATGGGGGGTCTAACTATGGCTACACCTTC

clone_size: few
cdr3_length: 15
d_call: TRBD1
v_call: TRBV30
j_call: TRBJ1-1
cdr3_aa: CAWTPTSGGAARAFF
cdr3_nt: TGTGCCTGGACCCCCACCTCAGGGGGCGCCGCAAGAGCTTTCTTT

clone_size: -
cdr3_length: 13
d_call: -
v_call: TRBV29-1
j_call: TRBJ1-1
cdr3_aa: CSVDRQLNTEAFF
cdr3_nt: TGCAGCGTTGATCGACAGTTGAACACTGAAGCTTTCTTT

clone_size: -
cdr3_length: 14
d_call: -
v_call: TRBV29-1
j_call: TRBJ2-7
cdr3_aa: CSVEDQGSLYEQYF
cdr3_nt: TGCAGCGTTGAAGATCAGGGGAGCCTCTACGAGCAGTACTTC

clone_size: -
cdr3_length: 15
d_call: TRBD2
v_call: TRBV3-1
j_call: TRBJ2-5
cdr3_aa: CASSQDRVAGETQYF
cdr3_nt: TGTGCCAGCAGCCAAGATAGAGTAGCGGGGGAGACCCAGTACTTC

clone_size: few
cdr3_length: 13
d_call: -
v_call: TRBV29-1
j_call: TRBJ2-3
cdr3_aa: CSEGARSTDTQYF
cdr3_nt: TGCAGCGAAGGTGCCAGGAGCACAGATACGCAGTATTTT

clone_size: few
cdr3_length: 15
d_call: TRBD2
v_call: TRBV14
j_call: TRBJ2-1
cdr3_aa: CASSHLAGGLDEQFF
cdr3_nt: TGTGCCAGCAGCCACCTAGCGGGAGGGCTGGATGAGCAGTTCTTC

clone_size: -
cdr3_length: 11
d_call: -
v_call: TRBV20-1
j_call: TRBJ2-1
cdr3_aa: CSGEVGLGQFF
cdr3_nt: TGCAGTGGCGAGGTCGGCCTAGGACAGTTCTTC

clone_size: -
cdr3_length: 11
d_call: -
v_call: TRBV10-3
j_call: TRBJ1-1
cdr3_aa: CAIRGPTEAFF
cdr3_nt: TGTGCCATCAGGGGGCCCACTGAAGCTTTCTTT

clone_size: -
cdr3_length: 13
d_call: -
v_call: TRBV5-4
j_call: TRBJ2-5
cdr3_aa: CASTDRRQETQYF
cdr3_nt: TGTGCCAGCACCGACAGGAGACAAGAGACCCAGTACTTC

clone_size: -
cdr3_length: 17
d_call: -
v_call: TRBV7-9
j_call: TRBJ2-1
cdr3_aa: CASSSILQVVGYNEQFF
cdr3_nt: TGTGCCAGCAGCTCAATCTTACAGGTAGTGGGCTACAATGAGCAGTTCTTC

clone_size: -
cdr3_length: 14
d_call: -
v_call: TRBV5-1
j_call: TRBJ2-5
cdr3_aa: CASKPGRSQETQYF
cdr3_nt: TGCGCCAGCAAACCTGGACGGTCCCAAGAGACCCAGTACTTC

clone_size: few
cdr3_length: 13
d_call: -
v_call: TRBV7-9
j_call: TRBJ2-7
cdr3_aa: CASSLFVDDEQYF
cdr3_nt: TGTGCCAGCAGCTTATTTGTTGACGACGAGCAGTACTTC

clone_size: few
cdr3_length: 15
d_call: -
v_call: TRBV29-1
j_call: TRBJ2-7
cdr3_aa: CSVEDRSRSSYEQYF
cdr3_nt: TGCAGCGTTGAAGATCGTAGCAGGAGCTCCTACGAGCAGTACTTC